The next 14 T cell receptor beta chains were all read from a single sample in a study of CD8+ T cells in alopecia areata. RNA extraction was followed by reverse transcription into cDNA, which acted as the sequencing template. The table came from immunoSEQ multiplex PCR; TCRdb's copy has only in-frame clones and leaves some out. The data contain about 90,000 clones, around 40% of them seen just once; the ten biggest clones take up around 20%. Treatment described: oral pan-JAK inhibitor, 5-10 mg twice daily. Sequenced here: CD8+ T cells sorted from blood, sampled at week 24, from a patient treated with tofacitinib. Source of these receptors: a human donor with alopecia areata.

V gene TRBV5-1 combines with J gene TRBJ2-7; a possible D gene is TRBD1 (5 bases). In germline, CDR1 is SGHRS, CDR2 YFSETQ. Trimming stripped 0 bases from V and 0 bases from J, with 10 bases between. The CDR3 totals 15 residues. The CDR3, as DNA: TGCGCCAGCAGCTTGGATTCAGGGCTCTCCTACGAGCAGTACTTC. Amino acids: CASSLDSGLSYEQYF.

This chain uses TRBV30 with TRBJ1-1; D remains unclear. Trimming removed 4 bases from V and 10 bases from J, with 13 bases in between. The CDR3 is 11 amino acids. Germline CDR1 GTSNPN, CDR2 SVGIG (reference sequence). The CDR3 DNA sequence: TGTGCCTGGATCTCTCTGCGTGGAGCTTTCTTT. The encoded protein is CAWISLRGAFF. The full variable domain, its missing parts supplied by reference TRBV30 and TRBJ1-1, is SQTIHQWPATLVQPVGSPLSLECTVEGTSNPNLYWYRQAAGRGLQLLFYSVGIGQISSEVPQNLSASRPQDRQFILSSKKLLLSDSGFYLCAWISLRGAFFGQGTRLTVV.

The chain links TRBV7-7 to TRBJ2-5; TRBD1 matches at 8 bases. CDR3 length: 15 amino acids. V shed 5 bases, J shed 5 bases, and the junction held 10 bases outside the gene matches. Per germline, CDR1 SSHAT and CDR2 FNYEAQ (reference sequence). CDR3 in DNA: TGTGCCAGCAGCCCAACCCCAGGGGGCAGTGAGACCCAGTACTTC. This encodes CASSPTPGGSETQYF.

This clone turned up a few times. CDR3: CASSPDSGRPETQYF. CDR3 nucleotide sequence: TGTGCCAGCAGCCCCGATTCAGGCCGTCCAGAGACCCAGTACTTC. The chain carries TRBV14 and TRBJ2-5; D unresolved. Trimming took 4 bases from V and 4 from J, leaving 16 bases between them. Looked up from germline, CDR1 is SGHDN and CDR2 is FVKESK. This CDR3 has 15 amino acids.

This chain connects TRBV29-1 to TRBJ2-7; weak D call: TRBD2 (6 bases). The germline V gene encodes CDR1 SQVTM and CDR2 ANQGSEA. The V and J ends lost 6 bases and 3 bases respectively, with 15 bases between them. This CDR3 region has 13 residues. The CDR3 sequence is CSVLTSSDYEQYF. CDR3 bases: TGCAGCGTACTAACTAGCAGCGACTACGAGCAGTACTTC.

The CDR3 DNA sequence: TGCGCCAGCAGCTTGGGCGGGAACACTGAAGCTTTCTTT. Its translation: CASSLGGNTEAFF. This sequence joins TRBV5-1 and TRBJ1-1; D unclear. V dropped 0 bases and J dropped 1 base, with 4 bases sitting between them. Germline V gene sequence: CDR1 SGHRS, CDR2 YFSETQ. This CDR3 has 13 residues.

The chain couples TRBV5-1 to TRBJ2-5; D unresolved. The J call is in doubt because the DNA end fits TRBJ2-7 better. Germline CDR1 and CDR2: SGHRS and YFSETQ. This CDR3 has 14 residues. CDR3 loop: CASSLVARLYEQYF. DNA of the CDR3: TGCGCCAGCAGCTTGGTGGCCCGACTCTACGAGCAGTACTTC.

This clone appeared a single time. The gene calls are TRBV13 and TRBJ2-1, with a possible D match to TRBD2 (6 bases). Trimming stripped 0 bases from V and 7 bases from J, with 10 bases between. The CDR3 contains 14 residues. The germline gives CDR1 PRHDT, CDR2 FYEKMQ (reference sequence). The CDR3 nucleotides read TGTGCCAGCAGCTTAGGCGGGAGATGGAATGAGCAGTTCTTC. Residues: CASSLGGRWNEQFF.

This clone has a count of ten or more. CDR3 residues: CASAAGGPTGQFF. The CDR3 coding sequence is TGTGCCAGCGCGGCGGGAGGCCCTACCGGGCAGTTCTTC. The genes are TRBV2 and TRBJ2-1; 8 nucleotides line up with TRBD2. V shed 8 bases, J shed 12 bases, and the junction held 12 bases outside the gene matches. The CDR3 is made up of 13 amino acids. Germline CDR1 is SNHLY and CDR2 is FYNNEI.

This chain joins TRBV19 and TRBJ2-6; no firm D call. V dropped 5 bases and J dropped 3 bases, with 14 bases sitting between them. CDR3 length equals 16 residues. Looked up from germline, CDR1 is LNHDA and CDR2 is SQIVND (reference sequence). CDR3 DNA sequence: TGTGCCAGTAGTCTAGGATGGGGTGGTGGGGCCAACGTCCTGACTTTC. As protein: CASSLGWGGGANVLTF.

The chain recombines TRBV7-9 with TRBJ1-2; perhaps TRBD1 as D (6 bases). The CDR3 is made up of 16 amino acids. Trimming stripped 6 bases from V and 3 bases from J, with 20 bases between. Germline V gives CDR1 SEHNR, CDR2 FQNEAQ (reference sequence). The chain's CDR3 is CASSRIQGPLDYGYTF. For the CDR3, the DNA is TGTGCCAGCAGTCGAATTCAGGGGCCACTGGACTATGGCTACACCTTC. Full variable domain (rest looked up from reference TRBV7-9 and TRBJ1-2): DTGVSQNPRHKITKRGQNVTFRCDPISEHNRLYWYRQTLGQGPEFLTYFQNEAQLEKSRLLSDRFSAERPKGSFSTLEIQRTEQGDSAMYLCASSRIQGPLDYGYTFGSGTRLTVV.

This chain links TRBV23-1 with TRBJ2-4, with 7 bases aligning to TRBD1. TRBV23-1 is designated an ORF whose function remains uncertain. The junction had 0 bases not matched to a gene; V was cut back by 0 bases and J by 1 base. This CDR3 contains 15 residues. CDR3 residues: CASSQSRGAKNIQYF. CDR3 nucleotides: TGCGCCAGCAGTCAATCCAGGGGGGCCAAAAACATTCAGTACTTC.

This clone has a handful of counts. The chain has TRBV7-8 and TRBJ2-1, with D hard to call. The CDR3 runs to 12 residues. Germline CDR1 and CDR2: SGHVS and FQNEAQ. V was pared by 5 bases and J by 8 bases, with 10 bases between. DNA for the CDR3: TGTGCCAGCAGCCCAACGCTGGATGAGCAGTTCTTC. Translation gives CASSPTLDEQFF.

This clone was counted a single time. The J gene is TRBJ2-4, the V gene TRBV9, with TRBD2 matching 9 bases. The CDR3 consists of 16 residues. V trimming: 0 bases; J trimming: 1 base; junction bases outside the gene matches: 2. Looked up from germline, CDR1 is SGDLS and CDR2 is YYNGEE. This CDR3 is CASSVGSGSAKNIQYF. As DNA, the CDR3 is TGTGCCAGCAGCGTAGGTAGCGGGAGCGCCAAAAACATTCAGTACTTC.